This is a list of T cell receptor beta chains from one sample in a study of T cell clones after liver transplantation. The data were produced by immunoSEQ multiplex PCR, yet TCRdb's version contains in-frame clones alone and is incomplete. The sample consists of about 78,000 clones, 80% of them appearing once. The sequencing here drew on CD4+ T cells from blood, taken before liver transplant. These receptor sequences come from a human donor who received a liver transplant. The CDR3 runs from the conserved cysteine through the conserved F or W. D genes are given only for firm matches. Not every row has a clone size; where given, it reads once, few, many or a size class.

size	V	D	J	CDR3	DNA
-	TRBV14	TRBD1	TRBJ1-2	CASSPQGAGYTF	TGTGCCAGCAGCCCTCAGGGGGCTGGCTACACCTTC
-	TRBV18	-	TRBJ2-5	CASSPLSTPLETQYF	TGTGCCAGCTCACCACTAAGTACGCCACTCGAGACCCAGTACTTC
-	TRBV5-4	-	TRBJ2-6	CASSQAWYAGANVLTF	TGTGCCAGCAGCCAGGCCTGGTACGCTGGGGCCAACGTCCTGACTTTC
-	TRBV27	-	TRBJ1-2	CASSRNYRDHYGYTF	TGTGCCAGCAGTCGCAATTACAGGGATCACTATGGCTACACCTTC
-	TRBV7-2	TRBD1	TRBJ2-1	CASSPSTGGYNEQFF	TGTGCCAGCAGCCCTTCGACAGGGGGGTACAATGAGCAGTTCTTC
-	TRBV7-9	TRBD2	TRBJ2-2	CASSRASGRATGELFF	TGTGCCAGCAGCCGCGCTAGCGGGCGGGCCACCGGGGAGCTGTTTTTT
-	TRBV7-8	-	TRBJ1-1	CASSLRGHQNTEAFF	TGTGCCAGCAGCTTGCGGGGACACCAGAACACTGAAGCTTTCTTT
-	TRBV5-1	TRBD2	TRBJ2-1	CASSLVSSGSYNEQFF	TGCGCCAGCAGCTTGGTATCTAGCGGCTCCTACAATGAGCAGTTCTTC
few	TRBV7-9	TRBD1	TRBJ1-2	CASRPWDREDYGYTF	TGTGCCAGCAGACCCTGGGACAGGGAGGACTATGGCTACACCTTC
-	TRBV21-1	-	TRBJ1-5	CASSKSCRGQDQPQHF	TGTGCCAGCAGCAAGTCTTGTCGAGGCCAAGATCAGCCCCAGCATTTT
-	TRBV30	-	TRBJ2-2	CALPRRMNTGELFF	TGTGCCTTGCCAAGACGGATGAACACCGGGGAGCTGTTTTTT
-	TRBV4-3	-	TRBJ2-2	CASSQEGRNTGELFF	TGCGCCAGCAGCCAAGAGGGGAGGAACACCGGGGAGCTGTTTTTT
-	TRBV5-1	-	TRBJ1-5	CASSQGTNQPQHF	TGCGCCAGCAGCCAGGGGACCAATCAGCCCCAGCATTTT
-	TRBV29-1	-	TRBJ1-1	CSAGGETVNTEAFF	TGCAGCGCGGGGGGTGAGACAGTGAACACTGAAGCTTTCTTT
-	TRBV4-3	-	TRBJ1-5	CASSQDLAGVNNQPQHF	TGCGCCAGCAGCCAAGACTTGGCGGGGGTAAACAATCAGCCCCAGCATTTT